The present T cell receptor beta chain was sequenced within a study of prognosis after radiotherapy for stage I lung cancer. Whole-study context: About seven of the patients had squamous cell carcinoma tumors, while about a dozen had adenocarcinoma tumors. Patients in the cohort never received concurrent therapy with stereotactic body radiotherapy.

A note on this clonotype: Its antigen is not identified. This clone may be a read error of a much larger clone one base away.

This CDR3 has 14 residues. The V end was cut by 2 bases, the J end by 7 bases, with 15 bases between. Germline assignment: CDR1 SGHKS and CDR2 YYEKEE (reference sequence). Genomic DNA was the source, and TCR beta CDR3 was amplified from it by two-round multiplex PCR. Gene-specific TRBV and TRBJ primers were used in PCR round one. TCRdb recomputed calls from the multiplex PCR reads with MiXCR, one row per CDR3 protein. The repertoire has fewer than 40,000 distinct CDR3 sequences, around 35% of them found once; the top ten carry about 15%. Findings of the study overall: It was reported that patients with metastases and those without them differed in TRBV and TRBJ gene usage.

The sequencing here drew on PBMCs, taken before or after stereotactic body radiation therapy (not recorded which). V gene TRBV5-5 combines with J gene TRBJ2-5; a possible D gene is TRBD2 (5 bases). The TCR sequence derives from a donor aged 50 or older with non-small cell lung cancer. Written as DNA, the CDR3 is TGTGCCAGCAGCTTCGAGGGAACTTTCTGGACCCAGTACTTC. It yields the protein CASSFEGTFWTQYF.